This TCR beta chain stems from a study of blood T cells in healthy people across ages. General study findings and limits: Per million T cells, TCR beta diversity dropped about linearly as age rose. It was the long-lived donors that had more naive CD4+ cells and higher diversity than aged donors.

Per sample, a minimum of 6 million PBMCs were isolated. Total RNA extracted from each sample amounted to at least 5.5 micrograms. Germline lookup yields CDR1 SGHRS and CDR2 YFSETQ. Between the trimmed V and J ends, which lost 2 bases and 4 bases, there was a span of 12 bases. This CDR3 is built from 14 residues. Primed by a sample-barcoded 5' primer and a J-beta primer mix, a second PCR proceeded for roughly 6 to 12 cycles. TCRdb reprocessed the 5' RACE reads via MiXCR and lists one record per CDR3 protein. This table holds over 1,500,000 distinct CDR3 sequences, roughly two fifths found once. The sample holds a few counts of this clonotype. What it binds is unknown.

The clonotype originates from a human donor in good health. The sample was blood. The chain has TRBV5-1 and TRBJ2-5; D gene unclear. The CDR3 nucleotides are TGCGCCAGCAGCTTTCCAGGAATCGGAGAGACCCAGTACTTC. This translates into CASSFPGIGETQYF.